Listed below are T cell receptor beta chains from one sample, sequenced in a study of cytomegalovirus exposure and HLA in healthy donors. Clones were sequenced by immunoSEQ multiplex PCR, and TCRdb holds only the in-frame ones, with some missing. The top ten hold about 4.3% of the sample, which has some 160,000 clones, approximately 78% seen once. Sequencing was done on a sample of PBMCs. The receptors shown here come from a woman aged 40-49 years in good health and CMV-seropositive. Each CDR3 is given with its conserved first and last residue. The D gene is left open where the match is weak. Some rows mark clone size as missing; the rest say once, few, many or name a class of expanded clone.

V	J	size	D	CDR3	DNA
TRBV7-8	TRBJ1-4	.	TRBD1	CASSLGQGDEKLFF	TGTGCCAGCAGCTTAGGACAGGGGGATGAAAAACTGTTTTTT
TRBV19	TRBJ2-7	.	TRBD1	CASSAGTGKYEQYF	TGTGCCAGTAGTGCAGGGACAGGGAAATACGAGCAGTACTTC
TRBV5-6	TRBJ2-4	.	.	CASSQGIGTKNIQYF	TGTGCCAGCAGCCAGGGAATAGGGACCAAAAACATTCAGTACTTC
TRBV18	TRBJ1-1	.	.	CASLQGYTEAFF	TGTGCCAGCTTGCAGGGCTACACTGAGGCTTTCTTT
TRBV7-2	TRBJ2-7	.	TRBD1	CASSRSGTGVDEQYF	TGTGCCAGCAGCAGATCCGGGACAGGGGTGGACGAGCAGTACTTC
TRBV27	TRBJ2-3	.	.	CASSLSRTLTPDTQYF	TGTGCCAGCAGTTTATCTCGGACTTTGACTCCAGATACGCAGTATTTT
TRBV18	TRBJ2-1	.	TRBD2	CASSPLRLDGLDNEQFF	TGTGCCAGCTCACCACTGCGATTGGACGGACTAGACAATGAGCAGTTCTTC
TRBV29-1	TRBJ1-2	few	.	CSVERQYGYTF	TGCAGCGTTGAACGACAGTATGGCTACACCTTC
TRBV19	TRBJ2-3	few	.	CASKWPSSNTQYF	TGTGCCAGTAAGTGGCCTAGCTCGAATACGCAGTATTTT
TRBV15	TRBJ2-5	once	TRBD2	CATSRPGLAGAETQYF	TGTGCCACCAGCAGACCGGGACTAGCGGGGGCAGAGACCCAGTACTTC
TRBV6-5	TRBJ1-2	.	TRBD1	CASMRQGSLGYTF	TGTGCCAGCATGAGACAGGGGTCGTTAGGCTACACCTTC
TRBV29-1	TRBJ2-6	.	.	CSATGTPDTVLTF	TGCAGCGCCACCGGGACACCGGATACAGTCCTGACTTTC
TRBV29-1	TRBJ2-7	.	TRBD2	CSATLVAGASNRGYEQYF	TGCAGCGCGACATTGGTAGCGGGGGCCTCGAACAGGGGCTACGAGCAGTACTTC
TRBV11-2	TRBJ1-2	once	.	CASSLDRAFYGYTF	TGTGCCAGCAGCTTAGATCGAGCCTTCTATGGCTACACCTTC
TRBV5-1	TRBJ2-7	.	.	CASSPILGGEQYF	TGCGCCAGCAGCCCGATACTAGGCGGCGAGCAGTACTTC
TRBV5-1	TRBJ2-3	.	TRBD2	CASSLPGTSGVDTQYF	TGCGCCAGCAGCCTCCCCGGGACTAGCGGGGTAGATACGCAGTATTTT